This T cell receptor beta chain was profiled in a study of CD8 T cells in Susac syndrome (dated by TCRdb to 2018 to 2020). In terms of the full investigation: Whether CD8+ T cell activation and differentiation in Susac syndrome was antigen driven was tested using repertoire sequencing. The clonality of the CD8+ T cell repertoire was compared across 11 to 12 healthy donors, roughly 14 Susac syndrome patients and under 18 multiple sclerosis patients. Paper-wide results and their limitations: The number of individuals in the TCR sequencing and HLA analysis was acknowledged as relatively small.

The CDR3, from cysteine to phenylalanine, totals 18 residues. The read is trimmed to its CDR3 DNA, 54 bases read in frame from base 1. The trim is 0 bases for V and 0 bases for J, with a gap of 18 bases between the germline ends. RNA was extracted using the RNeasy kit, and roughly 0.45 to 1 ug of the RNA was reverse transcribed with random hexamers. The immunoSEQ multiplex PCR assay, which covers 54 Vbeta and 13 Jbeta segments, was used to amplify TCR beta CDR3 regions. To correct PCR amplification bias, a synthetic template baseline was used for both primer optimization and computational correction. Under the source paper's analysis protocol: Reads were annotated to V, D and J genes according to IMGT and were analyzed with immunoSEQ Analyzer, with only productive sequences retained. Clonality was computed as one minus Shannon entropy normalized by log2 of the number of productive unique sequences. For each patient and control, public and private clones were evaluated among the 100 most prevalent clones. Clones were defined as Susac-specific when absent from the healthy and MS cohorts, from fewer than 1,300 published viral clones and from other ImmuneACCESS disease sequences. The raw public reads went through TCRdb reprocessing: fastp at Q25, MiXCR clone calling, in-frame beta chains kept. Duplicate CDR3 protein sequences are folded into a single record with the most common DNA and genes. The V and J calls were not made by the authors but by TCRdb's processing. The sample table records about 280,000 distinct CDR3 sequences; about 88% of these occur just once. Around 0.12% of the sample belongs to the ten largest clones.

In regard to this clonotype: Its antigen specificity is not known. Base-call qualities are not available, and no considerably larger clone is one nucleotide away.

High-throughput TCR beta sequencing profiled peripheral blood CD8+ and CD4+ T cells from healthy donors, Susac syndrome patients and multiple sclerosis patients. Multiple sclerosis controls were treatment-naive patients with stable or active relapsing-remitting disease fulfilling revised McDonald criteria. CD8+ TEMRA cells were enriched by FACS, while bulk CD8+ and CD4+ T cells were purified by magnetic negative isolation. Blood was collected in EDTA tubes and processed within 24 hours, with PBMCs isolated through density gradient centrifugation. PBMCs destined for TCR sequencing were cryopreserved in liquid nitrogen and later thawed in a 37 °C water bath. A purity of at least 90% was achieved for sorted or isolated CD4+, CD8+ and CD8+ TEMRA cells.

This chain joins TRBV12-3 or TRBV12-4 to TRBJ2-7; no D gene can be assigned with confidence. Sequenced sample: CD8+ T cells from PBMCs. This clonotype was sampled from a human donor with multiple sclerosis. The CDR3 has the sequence CASSLAPVSWESSYEQYF. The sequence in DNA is TGTGCCAGCAGTTTAGCGCCGGTTTCGTGGGAAAGCTCCTACGAGCAGTACTTC.